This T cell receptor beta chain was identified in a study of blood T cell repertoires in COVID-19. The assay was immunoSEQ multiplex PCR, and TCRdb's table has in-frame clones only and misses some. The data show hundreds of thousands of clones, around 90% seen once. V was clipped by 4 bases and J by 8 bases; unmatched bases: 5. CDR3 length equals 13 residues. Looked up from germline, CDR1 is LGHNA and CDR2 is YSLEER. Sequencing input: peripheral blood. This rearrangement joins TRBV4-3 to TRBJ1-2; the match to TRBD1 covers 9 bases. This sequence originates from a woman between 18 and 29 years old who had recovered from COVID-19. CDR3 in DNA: TGCGCCAGCAGCCTTGGGACAGGGAGCGGCTACACCTTC. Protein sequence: CASSLGTGSGYTF.